This T cell receptor (beta chain) was retrieved from a study of cytotoxic CD8 clonotypes in ibrutinib-treated CLL. Per germline, CDR1 LNHDA and CDR2 SQIVND (reference sequence). The CDR3 is made up of 18 amino acids. With V trimmed by 4 bases and J by 1 base, 13 bases remained unmatched. Sequenced by immunoSEQ multiplex PCR; TCRdb stores in-frame clones only, minus some. The sample shows fewer than 7,000 clones, 65% to 75% of them seen only once. The receptor's source is a human donor with chronic lymphocytic leukemia. The source was PBMCs, collected before ibrutinib treatment. The V call is TRBV19, the J call TRBJ2-5, with 9 bases matching TRBD2. In DNA, the CDR3 is TGTGCCAGTAGTACACCGGGACTAGCAAAGGAGGTCCAAGAGACCCAGTACTTC. Its translation is CASSTPGLAKEVQETQYF.